This paragraph covers one T cell receptor (beta chain) sequence. Antigen unknown. The sample originates from a study of Graves' ophthalmopathy and Graves' hyperthyroidism. Scientists amplified the TCR beta CDR3 regions from RNA transcripts. An opening RT-PCR round employed HTBI primers and preceded a second-round multiplex PCR. A single record per CDR3 protein comes from TCRdb applying MiXCR to the multiplex PCR reads. Among about 550,000 distinct CDR3 sequences listed, approximately 37% were seen once. General study findings and limits: Blood contained most expanded thyroid clonotypes exceeding 0.001 frequency. Ophthalmopathy could be told apart from stable hyperthyroidism by a 13-signature model (87.88% sensitivity, about 81% specificity).

The V and J ends lost 7 bases and 0 bases, in that order; junction bases with no gene match: 3. The CDR3 spans 14 residues. Germline V lookup: CDR1 SNHLY, CDR2 FYNNEI. The source of this sequence is an adult man with Graves' hyperthyroidism. This rearrangement joins TRBV2 to TRBJ2-3, with 8 bases that match TRBD2. Sequenced material: peripheral blood or thyroid tissue (not recorded which). The CDR3 here is CASNLAGSTDTQYF. The CDR3 DNA reads TGTGCCAGCAATTTAGCGGGGAGCACAGATACGCAGTATTTT.